This paragraph covers one T cell receptor beta chain sequence. The protocol was immunoSEQ multiplex PCR, while the TCRdb copy is restricted to in-frame clones and leaves out a portion. The sample records about 160,000 clones, less than 85% being singletons. The sample is drawn from a study of blood T cell repertoires in COVID-19. V shed 1 base and J shed 2 bases, with 9 bases lying between them. The CDR3 extends over 15 amino acids. The germline V gene has CDR1 SGHAT and CDR2 FQNNGV. Sequences were obtained from peripheral blood. This sequence was found in a human donor with acute or convalescent COVID-19. The donor label of this sample is uncertain. V gene TRBV11-2 combines with J gene TRBJ1-5; D is perhaps TRBD1 (5 bases). DNA of the CDR3: TGTGCCAGCAGCTTAGGTGCCAGGGGCAATCAGCCCCAGCATTTT. Amino acids: CASSLGARGNQPQHF.